Below, one TCR beta chain is given with its context. Its antigen remains unidentified. This entry comes from a study of STAT3 mutations in large granular lymphocyte leukemia. Looking at the study overall: Among longitudinally sequenced T-LGLL patients, roughly half had canonical activating STAT3 mutations detected.

Overall study results and limits: In T-cell large granular lymphocyte leukemia, about half of patients showed multiple immunodominant subclonotypes. Some patients had dominant TCR clones larger than their STAT3 mutant burden.

Some clones are missing from TCRdb's copy, which holds only in-frame ones; the method was immunoSEQ multiplex PCR. The sample lists some 30,000 clones; approximately 83% were seen once. V trimming: 0 bases; J trimming: 15 bases; junction bases outside the gene matches: 9. CDR3 length: 13 residues. The germline V gene has CDR1 SGHNT and CDR2 YYREEE (reference sequence). This rearrangement joins TRBV5-4 to TRBJ2-4, with 7 bases fitting TRBD1. The TCR was taken from a man aged 55 to 69 with T-cell large granular lymphocyte leukemia. Some clones in this sample may be carry-over from other donors' samples. The source material was peripheral blood mononuclear cells. The chain's CDR3 is CASSLESGTDLYF. CDR3 bases: TGTGCCAGCAGCTTGGAATCCGGGACAGACTTGTACTTC.